A selection of T cell receptor beta chains follows, all from one sample in a study of T cells in Graves' hyperthyroidism and ophthalmopathy. TCRdb redid the calling of the multiplex PCR reads with MiXCR, one entry per CDR3 protein. The sample yields some 650,000 distinct CDR3 sequences, about 16% seen once. Sequenced input: blood. The receptor source for this set is a woman in her thirties or forties with Graves' ophthalmopathy. Each CDR3 is given without its conserved first and last residue. For some rows the clone size is stated as once, few or many, or as a class when expanded; others skip it.

clone_size j_call v_call cdr3_aa
few TRBJ1-1 TRBV20-1 SATVTSRTEAF
. TRBJ2-2 TRBV9 ASRGRVNTGELF
. TRBJ2-2 TRBV9 ASSLLAVNTGELF
few TRBJ2-6 TRBV6-1 ASSEAGWLVGTGSSGANVLT
many TRBJ2-2 TRBV11-2 ASSSAGANTGELF
many TRBJ1-6 TRBV11-2 ASSPTSTATPLH
. TRBJ2-2 TRBV28 ASSQLPGELF
. TRBJ2-7 TRBV5-1 ASSEDRGHNEQY
many TRBJ2-1 TRBV30 ASSPGGEQF
. TRBJ2-5 TRBV18 ASSPAYREETQY
few TRBJ2-3 TRBV6-1 ASSSLLTDTQY
. TRBJ2-1 TRBV4-1 ASSQEPYRPRDNEQF
many TRBJ2-3 TRBV18 ASSPRRISVDTQY
. TRBJ1-4 TRBV27 ASTSTGFGEKLF
few TRBJ2-7 TRBV29-1 SVKERVGPLYEQY
few TRBJ2-7 TRBV12-3/TRBV12-4 ASSPPSGGAWEQY
. TRBJ1-3 TRBV4-1 ASSPRTGVGGNTIY
many TRBJ1-5 TRBV20-1 SARDPLRQTHNQPQH
. TRBJ2-2 TRBV2 ASSEYRGAGELF
. TRBJ2-1 TRBV12-3/TRBV12-4 ASSPNLGQGNNEQF
few TRBJ1-5 TRBV19 ASSPTGQGGQPQH
few TRBJ2-7 TRBV4-1 ASSQDNPAFYEQY
. TRBJ1-6 TRBV6-1 ASSDPGRVTYNSPLH
many TRBJ1-5 TRBV28 ASRLGTAYSNQPQH
many TRBJ2-7 TRBV18 ASSPLLQGSEQY
. TRBJ2-2 TRBV2 ASSKAQGETGELF
. TRBJ1-5 TRBV3-1 ASSQRTGNQPQH
. TRBJ1-5 TRBV4-1 ASSQGPGDKGHSNQPQH
few TRBJ1-5 TRBV2 ASSRGASNQPQH
many TRBJ2-7 TRBV3-1 ASSQASGSREQY
many TRBJ1-1 TRBV6-5 ASSYAGQGRTEAF
. TRBJ2-7 TRBV7-3 ASSAEGAGLSYEQY
many TRBJ1-1 TRBV20-1 SAREWVANTEAF
. TRBJ1-2 TRBV6-5 ASSYSISGGGYT
. TRBJ1-3 TRBV2 ASGTRGNTIY
many TRBJ1-1 TRBV5-1 ASSHGLNTEAF
few TRBJ1-5 TRBV6-1 ASKRDRVGQPQH
few TRBJ2-7 TRBV27 ASKGQSYEQY
few TRBJ2-7 TRBV5-5 ASSDVTNYEQY
many TRBJ2-5 TRBV18 ASSPSGETQY
many TRBJ2-1 TRBV29-1 SVVGSYNEQF
. TRBJ2-1 TRBV7-9 ASSLAPGTSGRAYNEQF
many TRBJ2-7 TRBV7-2 ASSFSRDTYEQY
many TRBJ1-2 TRBV6-1 ASRLDTDLRGYT
many TRBJ1-2 TRBV28 ASRSGDGYT
many TRBJ2-1 TRBV5-1 ASSLASDNEQF
. TRBJ2-4 TRBV5-1 ASSSDSSLAKNIQY
few TRBJ2-7 TRBV7-9 ASSGSGGMSYEQY
. TRBJ2-3 TRBV9 ASSVGTGGGGTDTQY
few TRBJ2-7 TRBV29-1 SVANRAYEQY
few TRBJ2-5 TRBV6-1 ASSLSRDGKETQY
. TRBJ1-4 TRBV6-1 ASSEAPRAEKLF
many TRBJ2-5 TRBV12-3/TRBV12-4 ASSSRLAGGPPLETQY
many TRBJ1-1 TRBV20-1 SARDPTRVTEAF
many TRBJ2-5 TRBV30 AWRPGGAVQETQY